A selection of T cell receptor beta chains follows, all from one sample in a study of cytomegalovirus exposure and HLA in healthy donors. Data came from immunoSEQ multiplex PCR; TCRdb stores just in-frame clones and leaves some out. Of some 89,000 clones in the sample, approximately 70% were seen once. The sample was PBMCs. The receptors stem from a man in his 60s in good health and CMV-seronegative. The CDR3 runs from the conserved cysteine through the conserved F or W. D genes are given only for firm matches. A row's size may be missing; if present it is once, few, many or a size class.

j_call v_call clone_size d_call cdr3_nt cdr3_aa
TRBJ2-1 TRBV4-1 once - TGCGCCAGCAGCCATACTAGATACAATGAGCAGTTCTTC CASSHTRYNEQFF
TRBJ2-1 TRBV27 - TRBD1 TGTGCCAGCAGTTTTCTCATCTCCAGGGGGCCGACCTACAATGAGCAGTTCTTC CASSFLISRGPTYNEQFF
TRBJ2-5 TRBV5-6 once TRBD1 TGTGCCAGCAGCGCAACGGGACAGGCTTTACAAGAGACCCAGTACTTC CASSATGQALQETQYF
TRBJ2-5 TRBV11-2 - - TGTGCCAGCAGTAGACTAGGGGTAGGCGAGACCCAGTACTTC CASSRLGVGETQYF
TRBJ2-5 TRBV7-9 few - TGTGCCAGCAGCTTAGCGGGCGCCGCAGAGACCCAGTACTTC CASSLAGAAETQYF
TRBJ1-6 TRBV9 - - TGTGCCAGCAGCGAGAGCTCCTATAATTCACCCCTCCACTTT CASSESSYNSPLHF
TRBJ2-5 TRBV19 - - TGTGCCAGTAGTATATCCTGGACAGACCAAGAGACCCAGTACTTC CASSISWTDQETQYF
TRBJ2-1 TRBV14 - TRBD2 TGTGCCAGCAGCCTCCTAGCGGGAGTGGGAAATGAGCAGTTCTTC CASSLLAGVGNEQFF
TRBJ1-6 TRBV6-1 - TRBD1 TGTGCCAGCAGTGAAGTGGGACAGGGCCTACTCCTGGCCAATAATTCACCCCTCCACTTT CASSEVGQGLLLANNSPLHF
TRBJ1-1 TRBV2 - TRBD1 TGTGCCAGCGACAGGGTAGCAGGCACTGAAGCTTTCTTT CASDRVAGTEAFF
TRBJ1-3 TRBV19 - TRBD1 TGTGCCAGTAGTATTGCGGGACAGGGAACTGGAAACACCATATATTTT CASSIAGQGTGNTIYF
TRBJ2-3 TRBV7-2 - - TGTGCCTCGGGTACTAGCACAGATACGCAGTATTTT CASGTSTDTQYF
TRBJ1-4 TRBV14 - - TGTGCCAGCAGCCAAGAGTCGGGACACGGTGAAAAACTGTTTTTT CASSQESGHGEKLFF
TRBJ2-2 TRBV19 once - TGTGCCAGTAGTACCGGACTGAACACCGGGGAGCTGTTTTTT CASSTGLNTGELFF
TRBJ1-1 TRBV6-6 few TRBD1 TGTGCCAGCAGTTACCTCGGACAGGGAGAGACTGAAGCTTTCTTT CASSYLGQGETEAFF
TRBJ1-2 TRBV7-9 - - TGTGCCAGCAGCTCTCAGTTTGGTCAGGTCCCCAAAGGCTACACCTTC CASSSQFGQVPKGYTF